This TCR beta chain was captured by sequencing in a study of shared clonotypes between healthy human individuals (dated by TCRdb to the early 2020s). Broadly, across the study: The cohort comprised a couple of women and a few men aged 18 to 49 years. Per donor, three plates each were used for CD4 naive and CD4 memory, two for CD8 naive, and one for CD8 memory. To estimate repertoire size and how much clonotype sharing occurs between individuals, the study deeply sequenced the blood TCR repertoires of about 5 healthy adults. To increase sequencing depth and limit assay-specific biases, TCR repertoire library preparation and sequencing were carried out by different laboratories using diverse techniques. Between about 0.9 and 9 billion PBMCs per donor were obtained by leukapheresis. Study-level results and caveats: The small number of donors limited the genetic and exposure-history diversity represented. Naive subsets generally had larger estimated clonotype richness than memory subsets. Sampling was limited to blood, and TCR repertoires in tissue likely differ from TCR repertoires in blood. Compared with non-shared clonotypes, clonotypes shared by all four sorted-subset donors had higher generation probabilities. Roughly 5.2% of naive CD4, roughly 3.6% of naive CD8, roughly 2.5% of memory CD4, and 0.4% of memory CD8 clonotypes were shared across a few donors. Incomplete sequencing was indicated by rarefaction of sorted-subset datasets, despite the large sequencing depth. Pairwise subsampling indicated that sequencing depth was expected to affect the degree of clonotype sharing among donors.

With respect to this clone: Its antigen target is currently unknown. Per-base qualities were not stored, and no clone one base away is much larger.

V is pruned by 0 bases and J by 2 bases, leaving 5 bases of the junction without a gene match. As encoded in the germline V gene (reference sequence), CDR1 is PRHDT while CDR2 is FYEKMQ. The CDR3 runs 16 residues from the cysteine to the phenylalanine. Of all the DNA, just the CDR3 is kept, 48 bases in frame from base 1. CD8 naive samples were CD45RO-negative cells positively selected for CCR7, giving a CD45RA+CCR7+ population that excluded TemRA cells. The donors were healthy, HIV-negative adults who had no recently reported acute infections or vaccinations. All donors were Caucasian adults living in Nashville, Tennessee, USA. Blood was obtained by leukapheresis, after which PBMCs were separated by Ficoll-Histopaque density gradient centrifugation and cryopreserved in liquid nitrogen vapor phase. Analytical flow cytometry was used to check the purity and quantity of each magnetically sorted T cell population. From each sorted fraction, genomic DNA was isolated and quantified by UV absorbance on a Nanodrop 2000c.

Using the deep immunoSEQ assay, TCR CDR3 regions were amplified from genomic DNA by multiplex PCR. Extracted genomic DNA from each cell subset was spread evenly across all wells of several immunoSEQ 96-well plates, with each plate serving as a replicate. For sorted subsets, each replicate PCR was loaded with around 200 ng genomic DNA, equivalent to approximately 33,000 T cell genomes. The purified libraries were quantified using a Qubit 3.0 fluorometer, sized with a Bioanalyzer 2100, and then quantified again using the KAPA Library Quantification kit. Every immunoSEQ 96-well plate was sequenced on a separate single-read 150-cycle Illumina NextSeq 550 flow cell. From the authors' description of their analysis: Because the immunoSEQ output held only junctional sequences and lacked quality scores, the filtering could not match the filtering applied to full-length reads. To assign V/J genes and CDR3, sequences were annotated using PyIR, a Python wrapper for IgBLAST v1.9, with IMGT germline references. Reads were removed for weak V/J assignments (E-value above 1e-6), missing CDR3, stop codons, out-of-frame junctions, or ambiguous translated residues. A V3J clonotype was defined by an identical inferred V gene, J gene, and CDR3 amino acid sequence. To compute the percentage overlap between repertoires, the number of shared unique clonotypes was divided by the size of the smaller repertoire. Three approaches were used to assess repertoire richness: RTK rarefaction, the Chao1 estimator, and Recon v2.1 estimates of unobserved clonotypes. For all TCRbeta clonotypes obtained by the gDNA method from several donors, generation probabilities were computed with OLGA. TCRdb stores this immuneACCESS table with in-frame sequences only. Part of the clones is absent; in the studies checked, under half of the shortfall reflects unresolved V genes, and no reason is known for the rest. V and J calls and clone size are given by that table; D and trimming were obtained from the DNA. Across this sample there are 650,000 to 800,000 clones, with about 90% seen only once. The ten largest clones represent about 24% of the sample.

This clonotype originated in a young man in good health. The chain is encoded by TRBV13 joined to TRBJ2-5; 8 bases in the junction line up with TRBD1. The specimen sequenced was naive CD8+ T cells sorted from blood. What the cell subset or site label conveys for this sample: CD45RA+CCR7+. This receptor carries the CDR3 CASSLGRTGNQETQYF. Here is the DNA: TGTGCCAGCAGCTTAGGCCGGACAGGGAATCAAGAGACCCAGTACTTC.